The 29 T cell receptor beta chains listed next were all sequenced from one sample in a study of beta chain features in type 1 diabetes. Whole-study findings and limits: Type 1 diabetes patients showed a moderate but significant shortening of TCRB CDR3s in all four CD4+ subsets.

Since all of the isolated RNA was reverse transcribed, expressed TCRB transcripts were what got sequenced. The data were produced by immunoSEQ multiplex PCR, yet TCRdb's version contains in-frame clones alone and is incomplete. The sample has roughly 150,000 clones; 7% to 9% are singletons. Antigens of these TCRs are unknown. Sequencing was performed on central memory CD4+ T cells from blood. The origin of the receptors is a man between 18 and 35 years old with type 1 diabetes.

The genes are TRBV5-1 and TRBJ1-2, with TRBD1 identical over 8 bases. Germline lookup yields CDR1 SGHRS and CDR2 YFSETQ. The ends lost 6 bases at V and 5 bases at J; junction bases unmatched: 6. The CDR3 extends over 13 amino acids. CDR3 loop: CASNPGTGYGYTF. The DNA of the CDR3 is TGCGCCAGCAATCCGGGGACAGGTTATGGCTACACCTTC.

The rearrangement joins TRBV4-1 to TRBJ1-2; a weak D match, TRBD1 (6 bases). The CDR3 contains 13 residues. Germline CDR1 and CDR2: MGHRA and YSYEKL. V gave up 4 bases and J gave up 4 bases, with 10 bases separating them. CDR3 coding DNA: TGCGCCAGCAGCCCCGGCAGGGGCTATGGCTACACCTTC. Protein: CASSPGRGYGYTF.

The V call is TRBV6-6, the J call TRBJ2-5, with D maybe TRBD1 (6 bases). With the DNA end fitting TRBJ2-7 better, the J assignment may be wrong. The CDR3 consists of 14 residues. Germline values: CDR1 MNHNY, CDR2 SVGAGI (reference sequence). CDR3 sequence (DNA): TGTGCCAGCAGCCTGGGGGCGAACTCCTACGAGCAGTACTTC. Translation gives CASSLGANSYEQYF.

V is TRBV7-2 and J is TRBJ2-1; tentative D call: TRBD1 (5 bases). There are 13 residues in the CDR3. The germline V and J ends were trimmed by 5 bases and 9 bases, with 14 bases remaining between them. Germline V lookup: CDR1 SGHTA, CDR2 FQGNSA. CDR3 region: CASSQQGRGEQFF. The CDR3 bases are TGTGCCAGCAGCCAGCAGGGTAGGGGTGAGCAGTTCTTC.

The chain joins TRBV11-1 to TRBJ2-7; the D gene is possibly TRBD1 (6 bases). The ends were cut back, 3 bases at V and 5 bases at J, with 14 bases in the middle. Germline assignment: CDR1 SGHAT and CDR2 FQDESV (reference sequence). The CDR3 loop spans 14 amino acids. The CDR3 loop reads CASSLVQGVHEQYF. DNA for the CDR3: TGTGCCAGCAGCTTGGTACAGGGAGTCCACGAGCAGTACTTC.

This clone was picked up a small number of times. This sequence joins TRBV7-9 and TRBJ2-5; D is perhaps TRBD1 (9 bases). The CDR3 has 19 amino acids. Looked up from germline, CDR1 is SEHNR and CDR2 is FQNEAQ (reference sequence). The V and J ends lost 2 bases and 2 bases respectively, with 24 bases between them. The CDR3 loop is CASSLRAGGQGSLQETQYF. CDR3 coding DNA: TGTGCCAGCAGCTTACGTGCGGGGGGACAGGGATCTCTTCAAGAGACCCAGTACTTC. The complete variable domain, with remaining parts taken from reference TRBV7-9 and TRBJ2-5, reads DTGVSQNPRHKITKRGQNVTFRCDPISEHNRLYWYRQTLGQGPEFLTYFQNEAQLEKSRLLSDRFSAERPKGSFSTLEIQRTEQGDSAMYLCASSLRAGGQGSLQETQYFGPGTRLLVL.

This clone was seen a handful of times. The chain combines TRBV4-2 with TRBJ2-6, with a tentative D call TRBD1 (6 bases). Per germline, CDR1 LGHNA and CDR2 YNFKEQ. This CDR3 has 15 residues. V was shortened by 5 bases and J by 4 bases, with 12 bases between the two germline ends. The CDR3 sequence is CASSLGARGANVLTF. CDR3 DNA: TGTGCCAGCAGCTTGGGGGCGAGAGGGGCCAACGTCCTGACTTTC.

This chain joins TRBV5-4 and TRBJ1-1, with a tentative D call TRBD1 (5 bases). Germline V lookup: CDR1 SGHNT, CDR2 YYREEE (reference sequence). The V and J ends lost 0 bases and 5 bases respectively, with 14 bases between them. The length of the CDR3 is 15 residues. CDR3 region: CASSLGGWGYTEAFF. The CDR3 DNA is TGTGCCAGCAGCTTGGGAGGTTGGGGCTATACTGAAGCTTTCTTT.

This clone was found a few times. This chain connects TRBV7-2 to TRBJ2-7, with TRBD2 as a possible D gene (5 bases). There are 15 residues in the CDR3. From germline, CDR1 is SGHTA and CDR2 FQGNSA. Trimming removed 3 bases at V and 4 bases at J, with 16 bases between. In nucleotides, the CDR3 is TGTGCCAGCAGCTTCGGAGCGGACTCCTTTTACGAGCAGTACTTC. Encoded protein: CASSFGADSFYEQYF.

This rearrangement joins TRBV7-9 to TRBJ2-5; D is possibly TRBD2 (6 bases). Trimming took off 1 base at V and 7 bases at J, with 7 bases between the two ends. The CDR3 loop spans 12 amino acids. CDR1 and CDR2 from the germline V gene are SEHNR and FQNEAQ (reference sequence). The CDR3 DNA follows: TGTGCCAGCAGCTTAGAGGAGGGGACCCAGTACTTC. This encodes CASSLEEGTQYF.

This clone was observed a few times. The rearrangement joins TRBV27 to TRBJ2-5, with D maybe TRBD1 (5 bases). The CDR3 has 12 amino acids. CDR1 and CDR2 (germline): MNHEY, SMNVEV (reference sequence). Between the trimmed V and J ends, which lost 4 bases and 2 bases, there was a span of 5 bases. The CDR3 bases are TGTGCCAGCAGTTGGACACAAGAGACCCAGTACTTC. Amino acids: CASSWTQETQYF.

This clone was seen a few times. The J gene is TRBJ2-7, the V gene TRBV5-1; D remains ambiguous. Trimming pared 4 bases from V and 2 bases from J, leaving 13 bases between. The CDR3 sequence is 14 residues long. CDR1 is SGHRS and CDR2 is YFSETQ in the germline V gene. The CDR3 loop is CASSVVSTAYEQYF. CDR3 DNA: TGCGCCAGCAGCGTAGTCTCCACCGCCTACGAGCAGTACTTC.

This clone was detected a few times. This chain connects TRBV9 to TRBJ1-1, with D perhaps matching TRBD1 (6 bases). The V gene lost 2 bases and the J gene lost 6 bases, with 14 bases spanning the gap. Germline values: CDR1 SGDLS, CDR2 YYNGEE. The CDR3 length is 14 residues. The CDR3 reads CASSVGRGAAEAFF. DNA of the CDR3: TGTGCCAGCAGCGTCGGCAGGGGAGCAGCTGAAGCTTTCTTT.

The V gene is TRBV30, the J gene TRBJ1-1, with 7 bases fitting TRBD1. This CDR3 has 16 amino acids. V shed 2 bases, J shed 1 base, and the junction held 10 bases outside the gene matches. The germline gives CDR1 GTSNPN, CDR2 SVGIG (reference sequence). The CDR3 is CAWSSGTVGTNTEAFF. Written as DNA, the CDR3 is TGTGCCTGGAGTTCGGGGACAGTGGGTACGAACACTGAAGCTTTCTTT.

This clone was observed a handful of times. The chain links TRBV10-3 to TRBJ2-7, with TRBD1 matching 11 bases. V lost 2 bases, J lost 4 bases, and 4 bases stayed unmatched. Germline CDR1 reads ENHRY; CDR2 reads SYGVKD. This CDR3 region has 15 residues. The CDR3 bases are TGTGCCATCAGTGAGCGGGACAGGGGGTTTTACGAGCAGTACTTC. Its protein is CAISERDRGFYEQYF.

This clone appeared a few times. A read error may produce the germline difference seen at one junction end. This sequence joins TRBV28 and TRBJ2-1, with TRBD1 matching 8 bases. Germline loops: CDR1 MDHEN, CDR2 SYDVKM. The CDR3 runs 15 residues. The CDR3 DNA sequence: TGTGCCAGCAGCCCGCAGGGGGCCTCCAACAATGAGCAGTTCTTC. Its translation: CASSPQGASNNEQFF.

The chain uses TRBV7-2 and TRBJ2-5, with 12 bases identical to TRBD2. The J segment lost 5 bases and the V segment lost 4 bases, leaving 11 bases of the junction unmatched. This CDR3 region has 17 residues. Germline V gene lookup returns CDR1 SGHTA and CDR2 FQGNSA. The CDR3 bases are TGTGCCAGCAGCTCGCGGGCTAGCGGGGGGGCCGGGGAGACCCAGTACTTC. Its protein product is CASSSRASGGAGETQYF.

In this sample, this clone turned up a few times. The V gene is TRBV28, the J gene TRBJ2-1; 9 bases agree with TRBD1. The CDR3 loop spans 14 amino acids. Germline CDR1 and CDR2: MDHEN and SYDVKM. The J segment lost 1 base and the V segment lost 7 bases, leaving 2 bases of the junction unmatched. The CDR3 nucleotides are TGTGCCAGCACCGGGACAGGGTCCTACAATGAGCAGTTCTTC. Translation gives CASTGTGSYNEQFF.

J is TRBJ1-4 and V is TRBV27; 8 bases are shared with TRBD1. The V gene's germline CDR1 is MNHEY and CDR2 SMNVEV (reference sequence). The junction had 16 bases not matched to a gene; V was cut back by 6 bases and J by 7 bases. The CDR3 is 17 residues long. The CDR3 protein is CASSRWGSGQGPEKLFF. Here the CDR3 DNA reads TGTGCCAGCAGCCGTTGGGGTAGTGGACAGGGTCCTGAAAAACTGTTTTTT.

The chain recombines TRBV14 with TRBJ2-3; D not certain. Germline CDR1 reads SGHDN; CDR2 reads FVKESK. The germline V and J ends were trimmed by 1 base and 2 bases, with 7 bases remaining between them. The CDR3 runs 14 residues. The CDR3, as DNA: TGTGCCAGCAGCCAAGGTCCCATCACAGATACGCAGTATTTT. It is translated as CASSQGPITDTQYF.

The chain combines TRBV6-5 with TRBJ2-3; 7 nucleotides line up with TRBD1. V shed 6 bases, J shed 3 bases, and the junction held 3 bases outside the gene matches. The germline CDR1 and CDR2 sequences are MNHEY and SVGAGI. The CDR3 sequence is 13 residues long. Here the CDR3 reads CASRKQGTDTQYF. The CDR3 DNA reads TGTGCCAGCAGAAAACAGGGGACAGATACGCAGTATTTT.

The rearrangement joins TRBV2 to TRBJ2-1; TRBD2 is a possible D gene (6 bases). This CDR3 is 14 amino acids long. The germline CDR1 and CDR2 sequences are SNHLY and FYNNEI. V was shortened by 5 bases and J by 8 bases, with 16 bases between the two germline ends. For the CDR3, the DNA is TGTGCCAGCAGTCCCCAGCGGGTTACCTATGAGCAGTTCTTC. Amino acid sequence: CASSPQRVTYEQFF.

This clone has more than one count but fewer than ten. V is TRBV27 and J is TRBJ1-4, with a weak D call TRBD1 (6 bases). Germline CDR1 and CDR2: MNHEY and SMNVEV (reference sequence). V lost 3 bases, J lost 8 bases, and 16 bases lay in between. The CDR3 contains 15 residues. The DNA for the CDR3 is TGTGCCAGCAGTTTGGGTCAGGGGCGAACCGAAAAACTGTTTTTT. This gives the protein CASSLGQGRTEKLFF.

The V gene is TRBV9, the J gene TRBJ2-5; 7 nucleotides match TRBD1. The length of the CDR3 is 15 residues. V shed 0 bases and J 5 bases; nucleotides not matched to a gene: 7. Germline lookup yields CDR1 SGDLS and CDR2 YYNGEE. DNA of the CDR3: TGTGCCAGCAGCGTAGGAGGTGACAGGGTGGAGACCCAGTACTTC. As protein: CASSVGGDRVETQYF.

The rearrangement joins TRBV14 to TRBJ2-2; TRBD2 matches 8 bases. Per germline, CDR1 SGHDN and CDR2 FVKESK. The CDR3 consists of 16 residues. The V segment lost 3 bases and the J segment 4 bases; nucleotides outside the gene matches: 7. In DNA, the CDR3 is TGTGCCAGCAGCCACCTAGGAACTAGCGGCACCGGGGAGCTGTTTTTT. Translating gives CASSHLGTSGTGELFF. Variable domain in full (rest from reference TRBV14 and TRBJ2-2): EAGVTQFPSHSVIEKGQTVTLRCDPISGHDNLYWYRRVMGKEIKFLLHFVKESKQDESGMPNNRFLAERTGGTYSTLKVQPAELEDSGVYFCASSHLGTSGTGELFFGEGSRLTVL.

This clone was counted between two and nine times. The gene calls are TRBV30 and TRBJ2-3; 8 bases line up with TRBD1. V lost 2 bases to trimming and J lost 3 bases; unmatched junction nucleotides: 1. Germline V gives CDR1 GTSNPN, CDR2 SVGIG (reference sequence). The CDR3 runs to 13 residues. The CDR3, as DNA: TGTGCCTGGAGTAGGGACAGGACAGATACGCAGTATTTT. The encoded protein is CAWSRDRTDTQYF.

The J gene is TRBJ1-4, the V gene TRBV7-9; the D is unclear. CDR1 and CDR2 from the germline V gene are SEHNR and FQNEAQ (reference sequence). The CDR3 has 17 residues. V lost 5 bases and J 7 bases, leaving 23 bases between the germline ends. The CDR3 sequence: CASSVGGVTNAREKLFF. Here the CDR3 DNA reads TGTGCCAGCAGCGTTGGCGGGGTAACAAACGCCCGTGAAAAACTGTTTTTT.

This clone has only a few counts. The chain links TRBV9 to TRBJ1-2, with TRBD1 as a possible D gene (6 bases). Trimming left V 3 bases short and J 8 bases short, with 14 bases between. Germline V gene sequence: CDR1 SGDLS, CDR2 YYNGEE. There are 13 residues in the CDR3. CDR3 protein: CASSGGGLEGYTF. CDR3 bases: TGTGCCAGCAGCGGTGGGGGCCTTGAGGGCTACACCTTC.

The chain couples TRBV29-1 to TRBJ2-1; 7 positions match TRBD1. Germline V gene lookup returns CDR1 SQVTM and CDR2 ANQGSEA. V shed 5 bases, J shed 0 bases, and the junction held 4 bases outside the gene matches. CDR3 length: 14 residues. CDR3 nucleotide sequence: TGCAGCGTTCGCGCAGGGGGCTCCTACAATGAGCAGTTCTTC. The encoded protein is CSVRAGGSYNEQFF.